The clone carrying this T cell receptor (beta chain) was seen more than once but under ten times. Its antigen is not identified. This specimen belongs to a study of blood T cells in healthy people across ages. Overall study: Capturing about one barcoded beta molecule per two T cells was achieved by template switching. Findings and caveats of the study: The CMV status of each donor remained undetermined, and this could have confounded shifts in expanded clonotypes. Estimates drawn from one million T cells were deemed to understate diversity.

Germline V gene lookup returns CDR1 SQVTM and CDR2 ANQGSEA. V was cut by 6 bases and J by 2 bases, with 13 bases left in between. The CDR3 covers 13 residues. Sample-barcoded 5' priming and a J-beta primer mix drove a second PCR of roughly 7 to 11 cycles. MiXCR, run by TCRdb on the 5' RACE reads, gives a single entry per CDR3 protein. The top ten hold about an eighth of the sample, which has approximately 1,000,000 distinct CDR3 sequences, approximately 38% seen once. The specimen was blood. The chain combines TRBV29-1 with TRBJ1-1, with TRBD1 as a possible D gene (6 bases). This TCR was sampled from a man between 18 and 29 years old in good health. The CDR3 nucleotides are TGCAGCGTGTTTAAGGGGGTCAACACTGAAGCTTTCTTT. Translation gives CSVFKGVNTEAFF.